The 6 T cell receptor beta chains listed next were all sequenced from one sample in a study of T cell repertoires in cytomegalovirus infection. Each CDR3 protein is one row after TCRdb ran MiXCR on the reads. Here the sample spans a few hundred thousand distinct CDR3 sequences, roughly an eighth being singletons. The specimen was PBMCs. The receptors were sampled from a human donor in good health (CMV status not recorded). Some clones in this sample may be carry-over from other donors' samples.

This sequence joins TRBV2 and TRBJ2-3, with D uncertain. The CDR3 totals 14 residues. Per the germline V gene, CDR1 is SNHLY and CDR2 is FYNNEI. V shed 5 bases and J shed 3 bases, with 12 bases lying between them. The DNA of the CDR3 is TGTGCCAGCAGTTACACCTCTGGGACAGATACGCAGTATTTT. Translating gives CASSYTSGTDTQYF.

The chain employs TRBV2 and TRBJ2-1; 7 bases are a match to TRBD1. CDR3 length equals 14 residues. With V trimmed by 8 bases and J by 3 bases, 7 bases remained unmatched. Germline V gene lookup returns CDR1 SNHLY and CDR2 FYNNEI. CDR3 nucleotide sequence: TGTGCCAGCGGGGAGACAGGGTTCTACAATGAGCAGTTCTTC. Amino acids: CASGETGFYNEQFF.

In this sample, this clonotype turned up a few times. The V and J genes are TRBV20-1 and TRBJ1-4; D is unresolved. V was pared by 3 bases and J by 5 bases, with 16 bases between. The CDR3 runs to 15 residues. Germline V gene sequence: CDR1 DFQATT, CDR2 SNEGSKA (reference sequence). In nucleotides, the CDR3 is TGCAGTGCTAGGCGAGTTGGGGTGGTGAATGAAAAACTGTTTTTT. Protein: CSARRVGVVNEKLFF.

At least ten counts were recorded for this clonotype. This sequence joins TRBV7-2 and TRBJ2-7; TRBD2 might be the D (6 bases). There are 14 residues in the CDR3. In germline, CDR1 is SGHTA, CDR2 FQGNSA. Trimming took off 4 bases at V and 5 bases at J, with 15 bases between the two ends. This chain's CDR3 is CASSSLLAGDEQYF. CDR3 DNA: TGTGCCAGCAGCTCCTTACTAGCAGGCGACGAGCAGTACTTC.

This clonotype appeared a few times. The V call is TRBV7-2, the J call TRBJ2-2; TRBD1 is a possible D gene (6 bases). The CDR3 covers 13 residues. Trimming took off 11 bases at V and 6 bases at J, with 16 bases between the two ends. The germline CDR1 and CDR2 sequences are SGHTA and FQGNSA. CDR3 sequence reads: CAGQRRLAGELFF. The DNA for the CDR3 is TGTGCCGGACAGCGGAGACTGGCCGGGGAGCTGTTTTTT.

The table lists this clonotype with many counts. This rearrangement joins TRBV7-2 to TRBJ2-7; 9 positions agree with TRBD2. The J segment lost 6 bases and the V segment lost 3 bases, leaving 12 bases of the junction unmatched. Germline assignment: CDR1 SGHTA and CDR2 FQGNSA. The CDR3 loop spans 16 amino acids. The CDR3 DNA is TGTGCCAGCAGCTTGGGGGGTCGGACTAGCGACCTCGAGCAGTACTTC. This translates into CASSLGGRTSDLEQYF.